This T cell receptor (beta chain) came from a study of T cells in Graves' hyperthyroidism and ophthalmopathy. The germline V gene encodes CDR1 SGHAT and CDR2 FQNNGV. This CDR3 comprises 14 residues. V shed 5 bases and J shed 4 bases, with 13 bases lying between them. Amplified TCR beta CDR3 regions came from RNA transcripts. The primer set for the first-round RT-PCR of the TCR CDR3 was HTBI. TCRdb redid the calling of the multiplex PCR reads with MiXCR, one entry per CDR3 protein. The table lists around 450,000 distinct CDR3 sequences, 15% to 18% of them singletons. V gene TRBV11-2 combines with J gene TRBJ2-3; no clear D. Sequenced material: blood. This receptor was obtained from a woman younger than 35 with Graves' hyperthyroidism. CDR3 sequence: CASSLLVYSDTQYF. In DNA form, the CDR3 reads TGTGCCAGCAGCCTGTTAGTGTACTCAGATACGCAGTATTTT.